The entry that follows covers one T cell receptor (beta chain) sequence. This sample was taken from a study of blood T cell repertoires in COVID-19. About the research overall: Sources were T cells, B-cell-depleted T cells, or PBMCs; the material itself was cDNA or gDNA.

The ends were cut back, 3 bases at V and 3 bases at J, with 15 bases in the middle. From germline, CDR1 is LNHNV and CDR2 YYDKDF (reference sequence). This CDR3 contains 16 residues. The table came from immunoSEQ multiplex PCR; TCRdb's copy has only in-frame clones and leaves some out. The profile shows about 120,000 clones, approximately 92% of them singletons. J is TRBJ2-1 and V is TRBV15; D unresolved. The sample consisted of peripheral blood. This clonotype originated in a man in his 70s with active or convalescent COVID-19. DNA for the CDR3: TGTGCCACCAGCAGTCCCGAGGTAGCCCTCTACAATGAGCAGTTCTTC. It translates to CATSSPEVALYNEQFF. Based on the CDR3 plus reference TRBV15 and TRBJ2-1, the full variable domain is DAMVIQNPRYQVTQFGKPVTLSCSQTLNHNVMYWYQQKSSQAPKLLFHYYDKDFNNEADTPDNFQSRRPNTSFCFLDIRSPGLGDTAMYLCATSSPEVALYNEQFFGPGTRLTVL.